These 14 T cell receptor beta chains were all obtained from the same sample, sequenced in a study of cytotoxic CD8 clonotypes in ibrutinib-treated CLL (dated by TCRdb to the early 2020s). The library was generated by the immunoSEQ multiplex PCR assay. TCRdb mirrors the immuneACCESS table, restricted to in-frame sequences. Some clones are absent from its copies; in checked studies, under half trace to an unresolved V gene, and the reason for the others is unknown. A total of about 5,500 clones appear in this sample, under 70% of them only once. The top ten constitute roughly 41% of the sample. The sample was PBMCs, taken before ibrutinib treatment. The receptors shown here come from a human donor with chronic lymphocytic leukemia.

V usage is TRBV6-1 and J usage is TRBJ2-7; TRBD2 might be the D (5 bases). The CDR3 sequence is 17 residues long. The germline V gene encodes CDR1 MNHNS and CDR2 SASEGT. V lost 2 bases and J 5 bases, leaving 22 bases between the germline ends. For the CDR3, the DNA is TGTGCCAGCAGTGAATCGGAGTTGCGAGGGCATGGTAACGAGCAGTACTTC. Protein product: CASSESELRGHGNEQYF.

This chain links TRBV5-1 with TRBJ2-7, with 8 bases identical to TRBD1. This CDR3 is 14 amino acids long. The germline gives CDR1 SGHRS, CDR2 YFSETQ. V lost 4 bases to trimming and J lost 3 bases; unmatched junction nucleotides: 6. The DNA for the CDR3 is TGCGCCAGCAGCCCGGCAGGGGGCCTCTACGAGCAGTACTTC. Translation gives CASSPAGGLYEQYF. Drawing the rest from reference TRBV5-1 and TRBJ2-7, the complete variable domain is KAGVTQTPRYLIKTRGQQVTLSCSPISGHRSVSWYQQTPGQGLQFLFEYFSETQRNKGNFPGRFSGRQFSNSRSEMNVSTLELGDSALYLCASSPAGGLYEQYFGPGTRLTVT.

The rearrangement links TRBV15 to TRBJ2-1, with D possibly TRBD2 on 5 matching bases. The CDR3 covers 13 residues. Trimming stripped 7 bases from V and 2 bases from J, with 9 bases between. Germline values: CDR1 LNHNV, CDR2 YYDKDF (reference sequence). CDR3 region: CATKGSPYNEQFF. DNA for the CDR3: TGTGCCACCAAAGGGAGTCCCTACAATGAGCAGTTCTTC.

The chain has TRBV4-2 and TRBJ2-7, with 8 bases identical to TRBD2. V shed 0 bases, J shed 7 bases, and the junction held 8 bases outside the gene matches. The CDR3 loop spans 15 amino acids. Germline loops: CDR1 LGHNA, CDR2 YNFKEQ. The CDR3 region has the DNA TGTGCCAGCAGCCAAGATGTAACTAGCGGTTCGGAGCAGTACTTC. Encoded protein: CASSQDVTSGSEQYF.

This sequence joins TRBV5-1 and TRBJ2-1; D gene unclear. The CDR3 sequence is 18 residues long. The V gene's germline CDR1 is SGHRS and CDR2 YFSETQ. V was pared by 0 bases and J by 8 bases, with 24 bases between. The CDR3 is CASSLGGPGLLVLDEQFF. The CDR3 DNA reads as TGCGCCAGCAGCTTGGGCGGTCCAGGTCTTCTTGTCCTGGATGAGCAGTTCTTC.

This clone was counted only a few times. This chain uses TRBV6-6 with TRBJ1-6; a weak D match, TRBD1 (5 bases). V gave up 6 bases and J gave up 11 bases, with 14 bases separating them. This CDR3 is 13 amino acids long. CDR1 is MNHNY and CDR2 is SVGAGI in the germline V gene (reference sequence). CDR3 loop: CASSSGGGAPLHF. CDR3 DNA sequence: TGTGCCAGCAGCTCGGGTGGGGGGGCACCCCTCCACTTT.

The chain uses TRBV15 and TRBJ1-4; 7 positions agree with TRBD1. The CDR3 runs 16 residues. Losses at the gene ends were 1 base for V and 8 bases for J; bases not matched to a gene: 10. Germline V gene data show CDR1 as LNHNV and CDR2 as YYDKDF (reference sequence). The CDR3 sequence is CATSRGITGDGEKLFF. The CDR3 DNA is TGTGCCACCAGCAGAGGGATCACAGGGGACGGGGAAAAACTGTTTTTT.

V usage is TRBV7-9 and J usage is TRBJ1-2; D unclear. CDR3 size: 13 residues. V shed 7 bases and J shed 1 base, with 10 bases lying between them. Germline V gene data show CDR1 as SEHNR and CDR2 as FQNEAQ (reference sequence). The CDR3 nucleotides read TGTGCCAGCACCCATCGGGATAACTATGGCTACACCTTC. Protein: CASTHRDNYGYTF.

This clone has more than one count but fewer than ten. V and J are TRBV5-4 and TRBJ1-2; 10 nucleotides agree with TRBD1. Germline V lookup: CDR1 SGHNT, CDR2 YYREEE (reference sequence). The CDR3 runs 13 residues. The junction had 4 bases not matched to a gene; V was cut back by 4 bases and J by 7 bases. In nucleotides, the CDR3 is TGTGCCAGCAGCGTGACAGGGGGCTTTGGCTACACCTTC. This encodes CASSVTGGFGYTF.

The V call is TRBV7-9, the J call TRBJ1-2, with TRBD1 as a possible D gene (6 bases). The CDR3 runs 15 residues. Germline CDR1 reads SEHNR; CDR2 reads FQNEAQ (reference sequence). V gave up 5 bases and J gave up 0 bases, with 13 bases separating them. The CDR3 region has the DNA TGTGCCAGCAGCCCAGGACAGATTCCTAACTATGGCTACACCTTC. It encodes CASSPGQIPNYGYTF.

This chain uses TRBV6-1 with TRBJ1-2, with 9 bases aligning to TRBD1. The germline V gene encodes CDR1 MNHNS and CDR2 SASEGT. CDR3 length equals 15 residues. Unmatched junction bases numbered 5, after V lost 4 bases and J lost 2 bases. The CDR3 DNA follows: TGTGCCAGCAGTGCCTTGGGACAGGGAAACTATGGCTACACCTTC. This codes for CASSALGQGNYGYTF.

In this sample, this clone is large (0.1 to 1%). The V call is TRBV2, the J call TRBJ2-3; 7 bases agree with TRBD2. J gave up 0 bases and V 7 bases, and 7 bases lay outside the gene matches. Germline V CDR1 and CDR2: SNHLY, FYNNEI. This CDR3 is 15 amino acids long. Here the CDR3 reads CASIGGGTSTDTQYF. Written as DNA, the CDR3 is TGTGCCAGCATAGGCGGGGGAACTAGCACAGATACGCAGTATTTT.

The chain carries TRBV5-6 and TRBJ2-7; D not resolved. The CDR3 covers 14 residues. Germline-derived CDR1 and CDR2 are SGHDT and YYEEEE. Trimming stripped 2 bases from V and 3 bases from J, with 12 bases between. The CDR3 DNA reads as TGTGCCAGCAGCTTTAGAAGGGTGGACTACGAGCAGTACTTC. Encoded protein: CASSFRRVDYEQYF.

The chain is built from TRBV10-3 and TRBJ2-3; 10 bases agree with TRBD1. Germline-derived CDR1 and CDR2 are ENHRY and SYGVKD. The CDR3 consists of 16 residues. Trimming cost V 2 bases and J 0 bases; bases outside gene matches: 2. CDR3 nucleotides: TGTGCCATCAGTGAGCAGGACAGGGGGAGCACAGATACGCAGTATTTT. Protein product: CAISEQDRGSTDTQYF.